This T cell receptor beta chain was identified in a study of cytomegalovirus exposure and HLA in healthy donors. Trimming at V came to 0 bases and at J to 4 bases, leaving 1 base not matched to a gene. This CDR3 contains 14 residues. Looked up from germline, CDR1 is LNHNV and CDR2 is YYDKDF (reference sequence). Primers included in the PCR were 60 Vbeta and 13 Jbeta primers. This table comes from immunoSEQ multiplex PCR, and its TCRdb copy is limited to in-frame clones, with some not included. Of 150,000 to 200,000 clones in the sample, roughly 76% are singletons; the top ten hold roughly 4.5%. The chain couples TRBV15 to TRBJ2-5; 8 bases map to TRBD2. The sequencing input was PBMCs. The TCR sequence derives from a woman in her late teens or twenties in good health and CMV-seropositive. The CDR3 spells CATSRDRGGETQYF. The CDR3 DNA sequence: TGTGCCACCAGCAGAGATCGGGGGGGAGAGACCCAGTACTTC.